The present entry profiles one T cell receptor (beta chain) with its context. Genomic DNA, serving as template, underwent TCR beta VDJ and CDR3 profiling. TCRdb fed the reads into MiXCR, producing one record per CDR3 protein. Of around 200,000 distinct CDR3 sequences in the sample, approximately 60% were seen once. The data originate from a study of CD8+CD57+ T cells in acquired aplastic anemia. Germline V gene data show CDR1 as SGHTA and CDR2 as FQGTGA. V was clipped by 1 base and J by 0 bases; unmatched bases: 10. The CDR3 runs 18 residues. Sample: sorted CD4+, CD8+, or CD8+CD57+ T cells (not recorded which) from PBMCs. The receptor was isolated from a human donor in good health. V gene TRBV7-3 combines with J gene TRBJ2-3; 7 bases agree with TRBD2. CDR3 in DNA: TGTGCCAGCAGCTTAAGATCAGGGAGCGGGACTAGCACAGATACGCAGTATTTT. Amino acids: CASSLRSGSGTSTDTQYF.